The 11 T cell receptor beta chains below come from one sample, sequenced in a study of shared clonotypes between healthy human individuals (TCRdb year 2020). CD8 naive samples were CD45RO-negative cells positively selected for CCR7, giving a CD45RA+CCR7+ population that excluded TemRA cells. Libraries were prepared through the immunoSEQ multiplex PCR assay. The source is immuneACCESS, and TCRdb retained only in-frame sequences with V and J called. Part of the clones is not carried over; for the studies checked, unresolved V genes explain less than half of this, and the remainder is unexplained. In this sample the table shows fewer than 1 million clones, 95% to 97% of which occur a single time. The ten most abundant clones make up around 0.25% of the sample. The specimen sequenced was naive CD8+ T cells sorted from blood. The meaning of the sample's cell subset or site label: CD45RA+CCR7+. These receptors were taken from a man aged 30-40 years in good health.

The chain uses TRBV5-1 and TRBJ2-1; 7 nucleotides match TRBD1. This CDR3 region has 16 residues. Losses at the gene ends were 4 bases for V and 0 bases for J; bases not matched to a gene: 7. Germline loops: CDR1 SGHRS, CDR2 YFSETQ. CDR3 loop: CASSKRDSSSYNEQFF. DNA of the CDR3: TGCGCCAGCAGCAAAAGGGACAGCAGCTCCTACAATGAGCAGTTCTTC.

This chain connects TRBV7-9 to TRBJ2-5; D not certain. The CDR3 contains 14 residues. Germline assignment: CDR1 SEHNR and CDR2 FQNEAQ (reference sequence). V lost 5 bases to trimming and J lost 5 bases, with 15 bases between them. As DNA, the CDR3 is TGTGCCAGCAGCCCCCCATTGGAAGCGGAGACCCAGTACTTC. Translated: CASSPPLEAETQYF.

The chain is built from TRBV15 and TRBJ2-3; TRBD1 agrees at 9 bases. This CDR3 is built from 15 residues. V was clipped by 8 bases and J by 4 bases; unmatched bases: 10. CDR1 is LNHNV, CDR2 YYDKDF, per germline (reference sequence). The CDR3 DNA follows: TGTGCCACCTACCAGACGGGACAGGGCCCAGATACGCAGTATTTT. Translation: CATYQTGQGPDTQYF.

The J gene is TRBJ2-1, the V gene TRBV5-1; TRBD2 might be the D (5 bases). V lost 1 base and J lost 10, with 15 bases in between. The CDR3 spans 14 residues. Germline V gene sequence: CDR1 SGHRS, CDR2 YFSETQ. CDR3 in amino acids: CASSLPSTSNEQFF. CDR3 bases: TGCGCCAGCAGCTTGCCTTCAACTAGTAACGAGCAGTTCTTC.

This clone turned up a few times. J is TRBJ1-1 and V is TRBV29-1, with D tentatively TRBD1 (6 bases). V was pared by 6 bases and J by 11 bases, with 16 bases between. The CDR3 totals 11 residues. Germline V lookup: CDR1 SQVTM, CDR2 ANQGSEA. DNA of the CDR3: TGCAGCGTGGAGGACAGTACCGGGGCTTTCTTT. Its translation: CSVEDSTGAFF.

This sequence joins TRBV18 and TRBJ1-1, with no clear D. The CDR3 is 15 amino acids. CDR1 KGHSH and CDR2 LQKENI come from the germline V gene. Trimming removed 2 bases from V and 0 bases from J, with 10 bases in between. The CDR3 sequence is CASSPGSFMNTEAFF. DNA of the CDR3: TGTGCCAGCTCACCAGGCAGTTTCATGAACACTGAAGCTTTCTTT.

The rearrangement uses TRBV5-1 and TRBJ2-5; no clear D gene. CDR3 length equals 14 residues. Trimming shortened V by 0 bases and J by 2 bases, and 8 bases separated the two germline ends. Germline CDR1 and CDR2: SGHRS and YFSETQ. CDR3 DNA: TGCGCCAGCAGCTTGGTATCAGTTCAAGAGACCCAGTACTTC. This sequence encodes CASSLVSVQETQYF.

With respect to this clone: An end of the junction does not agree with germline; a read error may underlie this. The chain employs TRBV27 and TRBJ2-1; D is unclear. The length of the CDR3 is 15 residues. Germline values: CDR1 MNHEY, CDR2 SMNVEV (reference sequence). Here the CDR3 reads CASRSPGRSYNEQFF. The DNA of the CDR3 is TGTGCGAGCAGGTCACCCGGACGATCCTACAATGAGCAGTTCTTC.

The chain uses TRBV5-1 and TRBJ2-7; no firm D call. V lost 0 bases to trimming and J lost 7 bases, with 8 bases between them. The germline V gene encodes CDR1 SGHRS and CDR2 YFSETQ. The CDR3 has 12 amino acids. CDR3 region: CASSLASDEQYF. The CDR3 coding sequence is TGCGCCAGCAGCTTGGCCTCGGATGAGCAGTACTTC.

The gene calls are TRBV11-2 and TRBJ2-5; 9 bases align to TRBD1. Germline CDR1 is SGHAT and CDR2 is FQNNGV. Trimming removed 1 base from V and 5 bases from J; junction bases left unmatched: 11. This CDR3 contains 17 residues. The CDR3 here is CASSLGTLTGGGETQYF. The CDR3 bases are TGTGCCAGCAGCTTAGGCACTCTTACAGGGGGCGGGGAGACCCAGTACTTC.

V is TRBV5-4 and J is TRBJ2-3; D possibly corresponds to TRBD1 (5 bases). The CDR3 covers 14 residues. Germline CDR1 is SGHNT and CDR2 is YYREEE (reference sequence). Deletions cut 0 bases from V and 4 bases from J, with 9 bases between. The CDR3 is CASSLAWGSDTQYF. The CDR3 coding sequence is TGTGCCAGCAGCTTGGCGTGGGGCTCAGATACGCAGTATTTT.